This TCR beta chain was documented in a study of shared clonotypes between healthy human individuals (dated by TCRdb to 2019 to 2021). At the level of the whole study: A few men and a couple of women, aged 18 to 49 years, made up the cohort. Leukapheresis yielded between about 0.94 and 10 billion PBMCs per donor. For each donor, three plates each were used for CD4 naive and CD4 memory, two plates were used for CD8 naive, and one plate was used for CD8 memory. Libraries were prepared and TCR repertoires were sequenced by different laboratories using diverse techniques, in order to increase sequencing depth and limit assay-specific biases. To estimate repertoire size and how much clonotype sharing occurs between individuals, the study deeply sequenced the blood TCR repertoires of roughly 5 healthy adults.

Using the deep immunoSEQ assay, multiplex PCR amplified TCR CDR3 regions from genomic DNA. Genomic DNA extracted from each cell subset was distributed evenly over all wells of several immunoSEQ 96-well plates, and each plate served as one replicate. For sorted subsets, roughly 190 ng of genomic DNA, equivalent to around 29,000 T cell genomes, went into each replicate PCR. The purified libraries were quantified using a Qubit 3.0 fluorometer, sized with a Bioanalyzer 2100, and then quantified again using the KAPA Library Quantification kit. Every immunoSEQ 96-well plate was sequenced on a separate single-read 150-cycle Illumina NextSeq 550 flow cell. The published analysis was carried out like this. Because only junctional sequences without quality scores were contained in the immunoSEQ output, filtering matching that applied to full-length reads could not be performed. Sequences were annotated with PyIR, a Python wrapper for IgBLAST v1.9, and V/J genes and CDR3 were assigned using IMGT germline references. Reads with weak V/J assignments (E-value above 1e-6), missing CDR3, stop codons, out-of-frame junctions, or ambiguous translated residues were removed. V3J clonotypes were defined as sequences sharing the same inferred V gene, J gene, and CDR3 amino acid sequence. Percentage overlap between repertoires was calculated by dividing the number of shared unique clonotypes by the size of the smaller repertoire. Repertoire richness was assessed with RTK rarefaction, the Chao1 estimator, and Recon v2.1 estimates of unobserved clonotypes. Generation probabilities for all TCRbeta clonotypes obtained by the gDNA method from four donors were computed using OLGA. Imported from immuneACCESS, the table was reduced by TCRdb to in-frame sequences with V and J called. These copies leave out some clones; in studies compared against another copy, an unresolved V gene accounts for under half, and the cause of the remainder is not known. Clonal size and the V and J genes are those of that table, whereas D and trimming came from the DNA. The sample records fewer than 700,000 clones, approximately 95% of which are singletons. The ten largest clonotypes hold over 0.1% of the sample.

As for this clone: It lacks a known antigen. Base qualities are not recorded, but no much larger clone differs from it by a single base.

CD8 naive samples were CD45RO-negative cells positively selected for CCR7, giving a CD45RA+CCR7+ population that excluded TemRA cells. The donors were healthy, HIV-negative adults with no recently reported acute infections or vaccinations. Every donor was a Caucasian adult residing in Nashville, Tennessee, USA. Blood was obtained by leukapheresis, after which PBMCs were separated by Ficoll-Histopaque density gradient centrifugation and cryopreserved in liquid nitrogen vapor phase. Analytical flow cytometry was used to check the purity and quantity of every magnetically sorted T cell population. Genomic DNA was isolated from every sorted fraction and measured by UV absorbance on a Nanodrop 2000c. Germline trimming: 2 bases from V, 5 bases from J; junction bases outside gene matches: 7. The CDR3 spans 16 residues, from the cysteine through the phenylalanine. Here the CDR3 DNA is all that survives: 48 bases in frame from base 1. The CDR1 and CDR2 encoded by the germline V gene are SNHLY and FYNNEI.

What the authors observed across the whole study: Across four donors, about 5.2% of naive CD4, approximately 3.5% of naive CD8, 2.3% of memory CD4, and approximately 0.4% of memory CD8 clonotypes were shared. Even with the large sequencing depth, rarefaction of the sorted-subset datasets indicated that sequencing was incomplete. Based on pairwise subsampling, the degree of clonotype sharing among donors was expected to be affected by sequencing depth. Larger estimated clonotype richness was generally found for naive subsets than for memory subsets. The small number of donors limited the genetic and exposure-history diversity represented. Clonotypes shared by all four sorted-subset donors showed higher generation probabilities than non-shared clonotypes. Sampling was restricted to blood, and TCR repertoires in tissue are likely to differ from TCR repertoires in blood.

The receptor comes from a woman in her 30s in good health. Sequenced sample: naive CD8+ T cells sorted from blood. The cell subset or site label for this specimen denotes: CD45RA+CCR7+. The rearranged chain carries TRBV2 and TRBJ2-2; 8 nucleotides in the junction match TRBD1. The CDR3 corresponds to CASSEMGRGLTGELFF. The bases are TGTGCCAGCAGTGAAATGGGCAGGGGGCTTACCGGGGAGCTGTTTTTT.